The sequence of this TCR beta chain was determined in a study of siplizumab effects on memory and regulatory T cells. Study outcomes and limitations: Suppression by proliferating Tregs derived from siplizumab cultures was not verified.

As for this clone: Antigen: not known.

The method was immunoSEQ multiplex PCR; TCRdb's version includes in-frame clones alone and lacks a portion of them. In the table there are approximately 100,000 clones, 93% of which are singletons. The TCR originated in a human donor in good health. The sample taken for sequencing was non-Treg CD4+ T cells sorted from blood.

CDR3: CASSILQVNTEAFF. The CDR3 DNA follows: TGCGCCAGCAGCATCTTACAGGTGAACACTGAAGCTTTCTTT. This chain joins TRBV5-1 and TRBJ1-1; possible D gene TRBD1, 5 bases. This CDR3 region has 14 residues. With 4 bases removed from V and 0 bases from J, the gap between germline ends came to 10 bases. Germline lookup yields CDR1 SGHRS and CDR2 YFSETQ.